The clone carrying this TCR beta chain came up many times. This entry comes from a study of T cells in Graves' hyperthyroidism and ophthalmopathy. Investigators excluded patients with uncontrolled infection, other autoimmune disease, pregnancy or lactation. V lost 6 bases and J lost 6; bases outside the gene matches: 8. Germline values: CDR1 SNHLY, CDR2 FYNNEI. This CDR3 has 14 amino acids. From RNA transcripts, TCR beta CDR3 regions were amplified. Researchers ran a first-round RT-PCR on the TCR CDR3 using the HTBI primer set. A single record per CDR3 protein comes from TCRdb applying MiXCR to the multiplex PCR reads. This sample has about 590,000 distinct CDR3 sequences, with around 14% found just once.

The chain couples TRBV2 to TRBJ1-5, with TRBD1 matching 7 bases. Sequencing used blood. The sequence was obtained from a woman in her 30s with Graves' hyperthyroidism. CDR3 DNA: TGTGCCAGCAGGGAACAGGGGCAAGGTCAGCCCCAGCATTTT. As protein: CASREQGQGQPQHF.